Listed here are 30 T cell receptor beta chains from one sample, sequenced in a study of response to subunit inactivated influenza vaccine. Using its own MiXCR run on the RT-PCR reads, TCRdb lists one record per CDR3 protein. Among a few hundred thousand distinct CDR3 sequences listed, over 20% were seen once. This specimen consisted of PBMCs from blood, obtained approximately 20 months after vaccination. All receptors derive from a man between 50 and 70 years old who received an inactivated influenza vaccine.

The chain is built from TRBV11-1 and TRBJ1-2, with D possibly matching TRBD1 (5 bases). CDR1 is SGHAT, CDR2 FQDESV, per germline (reference sequence). This CDR3 is built from 14 residues. The V and J ends lost 4 bases and 2 bases respectively, with 11 bases between them. CDR3 sequence: CASSYTGPNYGYTF. Written as DNA, the CDR3 is TGTGCCAGCAGCTACACAGGACCCAACTATGGCTACACCTTC.

The chain employs TRBV20-1 and TRBJ1-2; 9 bases align to TRBD1. V shed 6 bases and J 8 bases; nucleotides not matched to a gene: 7. The CDR3 loop spans 12 amino acids. CDR1 and CDR2 from the germline V gene are DFQATT and SNEGSKA (reference sequence). The CDR3 protein is CSARDRVGGYTF. CDR3 DNA: TGCAGTGCCCGGGACAGGGTGGGCGGCTACACCTTC.

The rearrangement links TRBV28 to TRBJ1-5; 8 bases match TRBD1. The CDR3 totals 15 residues. J was trimmed by 2 bases and V by 3 bases; bases with no gene match: 3. The germline gives CDR1 MDHEN, CDR2 SYDVKM. The CDR3 region is CASSLTGAGNQPQHF. CDR3 bases: TGTGCCAGCAGTTTGACAGGGGCGGGCAATCAGCCCCAGCATTTT.

This clonotype was detected many times. The gene calls are TRBV6-1 and TRBJ1-6; TRBD1 matches at 11 bases. The CDR3 consists of 15 residues. Looked up from germline, CDR1 is MNHNS and CDR2 is SASEGT. J was trimmed by 10 bases and V by 7 bases; bases with no gene match: 9. CDR3 DNA sequence: TGTGCCAGCACCTTGGGGGACAGGGGGTACTCACCCCTCCACTTT. Translating it yields CASTLGDRGYSPLHF.

The rearrangement joins TRBV24-1 to TRBJ2-1; D may be TRBD1 or TRBD2 (5 bases each). CDR1 KGHDR and CDR2 SFDVKD come from the germline V gene. Trimming took off 1 base at V and 0 bases at J, with 9 bases between the two ends. This CDR3 has 16 amino acids. The CDR3 region has the DNA TGTGCCACCAGTGATTTAGGGGAGAGCTCCTACAATGAGCAGTTCTTC. Its protein is CATSDLGESSYNEQFF.

This clonotype has just a few counts. The chain recombines TRBV12-3 or TRBV12-4 with TRBJ1-2, with 8 positions matching TRBD1. The V and J ends lost 4 bases and 5 bases, in that order; junction bases with no gene match: 6. CDR3 size: 14 residues. CDR3 loop: CASSSLTGDYGYTF. CDR3 in DNA: TGTGCCAGCAGTTCCCTGACAGGGGATTATGGCTACACCTTC.

V usage is TRBV5-8 and J usage is TRBJ2-1; the D gene could be TRBD1 or TRBD2 (5 bases each). Germline V gives CDR1 SGHTS, CDR2 YDEGEE. The V gene lost 3 bases and the J gene lost 0 bases, with 13 bases spanning the gap. The CDR3 extends over 16 amino acids. CDR3 protein: CASSSGTSNSYNEQFF. The CDR3 DNA sequence: TGTGCCAGCAGCTCAGGGACGTCTAACTCCTACAATGAGCAGTTCTTC. The whole variable domain, filled in from reference TRBV5-8 and TRBJ2-1, reads EAGVTQSPTHLIKTRGQQATLRCSPISGHTSVYWYQQALGLGLQFLLWYDEGEERNRGNFPPRFSGRQFPNYSSELNVNALELEDSALYLCASSSGTSNSYNEQFFGPGTRLTVL.

The J gene is TRBJ1-1, the V gene TRBV14; the D gene is possibly TRBD1 (6 bases). V was cut by 3 bases and J by 5 bases, with 13 bases left in between. Germline CDR1 SGHDN, CDR2 FVKESK. The CDR3 sequence is 14 residues long. The DNA for the CDR3 is TGTGCCAGCAGCCAGGCCAGGGGTTGGACTGAAGCTTTCTTT. Translation gives CASSQARGWTEAFF.

This clonotype was detected a few times. The CDR3 spells CASTLGQGHTGELFF. Here the CDR3 DNA reads TGTGCCAGCACCTTGGGACAGGGGCACACCGGGGAGCTGTTTTTT. The chain employs TRBV7-6 and TRBJ2-2, with 10 positions matching TRBD1. V gave up 7 bases and J gave up 3 bases; unmatched junction bases: 5. This CDR3 region has 15 residues. CDR1 SGHVS and CDR2 FNYEAQ come from the germline V gene.

The V call is TRBV5-1, the J call TRBJ1-1; no definite D call. CDR3 length: 15 amino acids. Trimming pared 5 bases from V and 0 bases from J, leaving 14 bases between. CDR1 and CDR2 from the germline V gene are SGHRS and YFSETQ. This CDR3 reads CASSSSYVVNTEAFF. CDR3 sequence (DNA): TGCGCCAGCAGTTCGTCTTATGTGGTGAACACTGAAGCTTTCTTT.

This chain links TRBV2 with TRBJ2-1, with a possible D match to TRBD2 (5 bases). The germline V gene encodes CDR1 SNHLY and CDR2 FYNNEI. Trimming took 3 bases from V and 10 from J, leaving 13 bases between them. The CDR3 has 13 amino acids. The CDR3 protein is CASSEGDITEQFF. The CDR3 DNA reads as TGTGCCAGCAGTGAGGGAGACATTACCGAGCAGTTCTTC.

This clonotype was picked up a small number of times. Written as DNA, the CDR3 is TGTGCCACCGGGGCAGGGACTGAAGCTTTCTTT. Residues: CATGAGTEAFF. This chain joins TRBV6-5 and TRBJ1-1; a possible D gene is TRBD1 (5 bases). The germline V gene has CDR1 MNHEY and CDR2 SVGAGI. V lost 10 bases and J 5 bases, leaving 11 bases between the germline ends. This CDR3 spans 11 amino acids.

In its sample, this clonotype was seen a few times. The chain is built from TRBV12-3 or TRBV12-4 and TRBJ1-2; 7 bases align to TRBD1. The V gene end was trimmed by 6 bases and the J gene end by 3 bases; junction bases not matched to a gene: 10. This CDR3 spans 15 amino acids. CDR3 sequence (DNA): TGTGCCAGCAGACCCGGGACAGCAACATACTATGGCTACACCTTC. Translation gives CASRPGTATYYGYTF.

The chain combines TRBV7-9 with TRBJ1-4; D perhaps matches TRBD1 (5 bases). V shed 5 bases and J shed 7 bases, with 17 bases lying between them. Germline CDR1 is SEHNR and CDR2 is FQNEAQ (reference sequence). CDR3 size: 15 residues. In DNA form, the CDR3 reads TGTGCCAGCAGCCCTACGGGACCTGTGACTGAAAAACTGTTTTTT. This translates into CASSPTGPVTEKLFF.

This clonotype was seen repeatedly, ten times or more. The rearrangement uses TRBV7-6 and TRBJ2-3; TRBD2 matches at 8 bases. The V gene end was trimmed by 4 bases and the J gene end by 3 bases; junction bases not matched to a gene: 15. CDR3 length: 18 residues. The germline V gene has CDR1 SGHVS and CDR2 FNYEAQ. This CDR3 reads CASSSPVKAGEVTDTQYF. The CDR3, as DNA: TGTGCCAGCAGCTCCCCGGTAAAAGCGGGAGAGGTGACAGATACGCAGTATTTT.

The rearrangement links TRBV20-1 to TRBJ2-7, with D maybe TRBD1 (6 bases). The CDR3 has 14 amino acids. The germline V gene has CDR1 DFQATT and CDR2 SNEGSKA (reference sequence). Trimming removed 5 bases at V and 0 bases at J, with 14 bases between. CDR3 sequence reads: CSAHDQGRSYEQYF. In nucleotides, the CDR3 is TGCAGTGCTCACGACCAGGGGCGCTCCTACGAGCAGTACTTC.

V and J are TRBV10-3 and TRBJ2-2; weak D call: TRBD1 (5 bases). CDR1 and CDR2 (germline): ENHRY, SYGVKD. This CDR3 contains 11 residues. Trimming removed 10 bases from V and 7 bases from J, with 10 bases in between. The CDR3 region has the DNA TGTGCCACTCAGGGTCTCGGGGAGCTGTTTTTT. Protein sequence: CATQGLGELFF.

The rearrangement uses TRBV12-3 or TRBV12-4 and TRBJ2-7; either TRBD1 or TRBD2 may fit D (5 bases each). The ends were cut back, 6 bases at V and 6 bases at J, with 21 bases in the middle. This CDR3 is built from 15 residues. CDR3 in amino acids: CASSPRVQGPGEQYF. The CDR3 region has the DNA TGTGCCAGCAGCCCGAGGGTCCAGGGTCCTGGCGAGCAGTACTTC.

The V and J genes are TRBV28 and TRBJ2-7, with D possibly TRBD1 on 6 matching bases. The germline V gene encodes CDR1 MDHEN and CDR2 SYDVKM. The CDR3 spans 16 residues. Trimming removed 7 bases from V and 0 bases from J, with 19 bases in between. CDR3 nucleotide sequence: TGTGCCAGCACCGGCACGGGACACTTGAGCTCCTACGAGCAGTACTTC. Translated: CASTGTGHLSSYEQYF.

This clonotype turned up a few times. The gene calls are TRBV7-8 and TRBJ1-1, with a possible D match to TRBD1 (6 bases). The CDR3 length is 15 residues. Germline CDR1 reads SGHVS; CDR2 reads FQNEAQ. Trimming left V 1 base short and J 0 bases short, with 9 bases between. The DNA of the CDR3 is TGTGCCAGCAGCTTAGACAGGGCCATGAACACTGAAGCTTTCTTT. As protein: CASSLDRAMNTEAFF.

This clonotype was observed a few times. The V gene is TRBV5-1, the J gene TRBJ1-6; D not certain. This CDR3 contains 16 residues. Germline CDR1 and CDR2: SGHRS and YFSETQ. V was trimmed by 4 bases and J by 7 bases, leaving 18 bases between them. For the CDR3, the DNA is TGCGCCAGCAGCGCCCTAAGTGGGGTGGGCAATTCACCCCTCCACTTT. It translates to CASSALSGVGNSPLHF. Based on the CDR3 plus reference TRBV5-1 and TRBJ1-6, the full variable domain is KAGVTQTPRYLIKTRGQQVTLSCSPISGHRSVSWYQQTPGQGLQFLFEYFSETQRNKGNFPGRFSGRQFSNSRSEMNVSTLELGDSALYLCASSALSGVGNSPLHFGNGTRLTVT.

This clonotype was seen more than once but under ten times. The V and J genes are TRBV11-2 and TRBJ2-3, with TRBD2 matching 9 bases. Unmatched junction bases numbered 18, after V lost 5 bases and J lost 6 bases. There are 18 residues in the CDR3. Looked up from germline, CDR1 is SGHAT and CDR2 is FQNNGV. The CDR3 is CASSPQGAMGGRGDTQYF. The CDR3 coding sequence is TGTGCCAGCAGCCCTCAAGGCGCTATGGGCGGGAGGGGTGATACGCAGTATTTT.

The chain couples TRBV29-1 to TRBJ1-2, with a possible D match to TRBD1 (5 bases). CDR3 length: 13 residues. CDR1 and CDR2 from the germline V gene are SQVTM and ANQGSEA. V was shortened by 7 bases and J by 0 bases, with 12 bases between the two germline ends. The CDR3: CSAAGVANYGYTF. The CDR3 nucleotides read TGCAGCGCTGCGGGGGTCGCTAACTATGGCTACACCTTC.

Here the CDR3 reads CASSFGRAYEQYF. DNA of the CDR3: TGTGCCAGCAGTTTTGGCAGGGCCTACGAGCAGTACTTC. The gene calls are TRBV12-3 or TRBV12-4 and TRBJ2-7; D might be TRBD1 (5 bases). This CDR3 spans 13 amino acids. V dropped 3 bases and J dropped 2 bases, with 8 bases sitting between them.

The chain is built from TRBV6-2 or TRBV6-3 and TRBJ1-1; D remains ambiguous. This CDR3 contains 12 residues. Trimming pared 6 bases from V and 3 bases from J, leaving 8 bases between. Per germline, CDR1 MNHEY and CDR2 SVGEGT. CDR3 coding DNA: TGTGCCAGCAGGTTTGGTGACACTGAAGCTTTCTTT. It translates to CASRFGDTEAFF.

This clonotype was observed many times. The chain has TRBV12-3 or TRBV12-4 and TRBJ1-4, with D perhaps matching TRBD1 (5 bases). V shed 6 bases and J shed 7 bases, with 18 bases lying between them. The CDR3 is 15 amino acids. Here the CDR3 reads CASSPTVGRAEKLFF. The CDR3 DNA is TGTGCCAGCAGCCCTACAGTGGGACGAGCTGAAAAACTGTTTTTT.

This clonotype was counted a few times. V and J are TRBV4-3 and TRBJ1-2; 9 positions match TRBD1. Unmatched junction bases numbered 7, after V lost 3 bases and J lost 8 bases. Germline V CDR1 and CDR2: LGHNA, YSLEER. This CDR3 is built from 14 residues. CDR3 nucleotide sequence: TGCGCCAGCAGCCACGGACAGGGGTCGGTCGGCTACACCTTC. This sequence encodes CASSHGQGSVGYTF.

In DNA form, the CDR3 reads TGTGCCAGCAGCCAGGGACAGGGGGGAGGGGAAAAACTGTTTTTT. Encoded protein: CASSQGQGGGEKLFF. The chain joins TRBV7-2 to TRBJ1-4, with TRBD1 matching 11 bases. There are 15 residues in the CDR3. Germline trimming cut 5 bases from V and 8 bases from J; bases unmatched to any gene: 7. The germline V gene has CDR1 SGHTA and CDR2 FQGNSA.

This clonotype has just a few counts. The CDR3 here is CAPWVEYF. The CDR3 DNA reads as TGTGCCCCCTGGGTGGAGTACTTC. The chain combines TRBV27 with TRBJ2-7; D unresolved. Trimming took 11 bases from V and 11 from J, leaving 10 bases between them. CDR3 length: 8 residues. Per germline, CDR1 MNHEY and CDR2 SMNVEV (reference sequence).

About this clonotype: One end of the junction is discordant with germline, which a read error may explain. CDR3 nucleotide sequence: TGTGCCAGCAGTTCGGGCTATGGCTTCACCTTC. Its protein is CASSSGYGFTF. The rearrangement links TRBV28 to TRBJ1-2; no firm D call. The CDR3 runs to 11 residues. Germline loops: CDR1 MDHEN, CDR2 SYDVKM.